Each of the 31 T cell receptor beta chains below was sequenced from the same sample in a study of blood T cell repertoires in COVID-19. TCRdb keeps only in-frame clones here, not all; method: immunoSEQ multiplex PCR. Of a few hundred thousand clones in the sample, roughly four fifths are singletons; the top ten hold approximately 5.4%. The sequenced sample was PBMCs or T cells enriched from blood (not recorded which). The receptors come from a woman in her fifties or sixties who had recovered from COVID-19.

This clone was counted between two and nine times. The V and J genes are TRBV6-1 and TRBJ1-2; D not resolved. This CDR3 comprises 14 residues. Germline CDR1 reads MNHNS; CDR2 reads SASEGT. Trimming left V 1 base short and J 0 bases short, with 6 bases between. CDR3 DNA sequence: TGTGCCAGCAGTGAAGAGGGAGCTAACTATGGCTACACCTTC. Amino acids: CASSEEGANYGYTF.

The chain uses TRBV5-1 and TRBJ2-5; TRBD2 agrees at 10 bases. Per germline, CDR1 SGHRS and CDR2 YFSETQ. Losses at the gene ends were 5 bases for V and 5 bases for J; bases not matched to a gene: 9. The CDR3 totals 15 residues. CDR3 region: CASSLSLAGDETQYF. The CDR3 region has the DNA TGCGCCAGCAGTCTAAGCCTAGCGGGAGATGAGACCCAGTACTTC.

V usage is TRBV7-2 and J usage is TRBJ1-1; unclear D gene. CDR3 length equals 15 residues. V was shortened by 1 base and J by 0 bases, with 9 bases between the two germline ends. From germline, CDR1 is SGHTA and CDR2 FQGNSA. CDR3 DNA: TGTGCCAGCAGCTTAGTCGGGGAGGTGAACACTGAAGCTTTCTTT. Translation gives CASSLVGEVNTEAFF.

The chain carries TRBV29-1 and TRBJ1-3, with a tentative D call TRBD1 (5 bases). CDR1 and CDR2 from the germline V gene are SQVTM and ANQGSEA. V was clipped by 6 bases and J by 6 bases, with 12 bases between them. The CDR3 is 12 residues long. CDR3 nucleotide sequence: TGCAGCGTAGGGACTTATCTAAACACCATATATTTT. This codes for CSVGTYLNTIYF.

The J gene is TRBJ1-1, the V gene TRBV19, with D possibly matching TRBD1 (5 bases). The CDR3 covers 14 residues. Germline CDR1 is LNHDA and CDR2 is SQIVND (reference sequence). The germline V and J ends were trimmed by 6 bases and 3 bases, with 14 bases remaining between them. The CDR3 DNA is TGTGCCAGTAGACCCGAAGCCAGGGACACTGAAGCTTTCTTT. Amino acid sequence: CASRPEARDTEAFF.

The CDR3 reads CASSVWDSHDQPQHF. CDR3 nucleotides: TGTGCCAGCAGCGTATGGGACAGCCACGATCAGCCCCAGCATTTT. The rearrangement uses TRBV3-1 (or the pseudogene TRBV3-2) and TRBJ1-5; TRBD1 matches 7 bases. The CDR3 sequence is 15 residues long. Losses at the gene ends were 5 bases for V and 5 bases for J; bases not matched to a gene: 9. CDR1 LGHDT and CDR2 YNNKEL come from the germline V gene (reference sequence).

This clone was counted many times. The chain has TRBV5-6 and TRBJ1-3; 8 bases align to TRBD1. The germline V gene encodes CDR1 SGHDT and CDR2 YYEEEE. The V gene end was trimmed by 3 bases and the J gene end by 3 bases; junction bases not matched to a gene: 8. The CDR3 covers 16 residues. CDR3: CASSSTGGLRGNTIYF. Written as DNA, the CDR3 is TGTGCCAGCAGCTCCACAGGGGGGCTGCGTGGAAACACCATATATTTT.

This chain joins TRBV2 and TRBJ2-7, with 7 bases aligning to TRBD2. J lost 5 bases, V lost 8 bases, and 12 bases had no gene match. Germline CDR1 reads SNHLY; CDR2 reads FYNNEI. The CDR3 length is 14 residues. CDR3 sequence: CASGIGGSVHEQYF. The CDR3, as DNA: TGTGCCAGCGGGATAGGCGGGAGTGTCCACGAGCAGTACTTC.

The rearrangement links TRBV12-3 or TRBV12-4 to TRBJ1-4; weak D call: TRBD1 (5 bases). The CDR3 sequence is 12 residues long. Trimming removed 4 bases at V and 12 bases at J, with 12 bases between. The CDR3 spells CASSSQAGELFF. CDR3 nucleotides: TGTGCCAGCAGTTCCCAAGCGGGGGAACTGTTTTTT.

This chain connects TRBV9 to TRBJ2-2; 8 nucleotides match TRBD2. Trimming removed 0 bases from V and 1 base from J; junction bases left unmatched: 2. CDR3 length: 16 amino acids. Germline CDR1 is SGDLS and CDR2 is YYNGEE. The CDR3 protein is CASSVGLAGNTGELFF. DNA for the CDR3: TGTGCCAGCAGCGTAGGGCTAGCGGGGAACACCGGGGAGCTGTTTTTT. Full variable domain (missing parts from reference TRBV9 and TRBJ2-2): DSGVTQTPKHLITATGQRVTLRCSPRSGDLSVYWYQQSLDQGLQFLIQYYNGEERAKGNILERFSAQQFPDLHSELNLSSLELGDSALYFCASSVGLAGNTGELFFGEGSRLTVL.

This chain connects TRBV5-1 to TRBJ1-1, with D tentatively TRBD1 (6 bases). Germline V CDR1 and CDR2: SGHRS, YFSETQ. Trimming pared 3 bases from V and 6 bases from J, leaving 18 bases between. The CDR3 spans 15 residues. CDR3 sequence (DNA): TGCGCCAGCAGCTCTCGGGACATCGGTTACGCTGAAGCTTTCTTT. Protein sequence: CASSSRDIGYAEAFF.

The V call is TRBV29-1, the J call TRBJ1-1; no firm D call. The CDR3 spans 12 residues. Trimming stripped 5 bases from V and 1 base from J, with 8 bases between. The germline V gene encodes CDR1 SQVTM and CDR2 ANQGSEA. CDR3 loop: CSVSRSNTEAFF. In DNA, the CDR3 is TGCAGCGTTAGTCGGTCGAACACTGAAGCTTTCTTT.

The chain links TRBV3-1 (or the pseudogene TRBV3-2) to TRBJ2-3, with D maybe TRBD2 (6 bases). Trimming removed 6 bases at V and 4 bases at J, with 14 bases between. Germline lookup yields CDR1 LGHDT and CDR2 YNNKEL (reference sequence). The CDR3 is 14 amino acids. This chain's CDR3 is CASRLGTYADTQYF. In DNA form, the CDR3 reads TGTGCCAGCAGACTCGGGACTTATGCAGATACGCAGTATTTT.

The chain's CDR3 is CASSPGLHNEQFF. The CDR3, as DNA: TGTGCCAGCAGCCCGGGACTCCACAATGAGCAGTTCTTC. The V gene is TRBV3-1 (or the pseudogene TRBV3-2), the J gene TRBJ2-1, with D tentatively TRBD2 (6 bases). Germline CDR1 LGHDT, CDR2 YNNKEL (reference sequence). Trimming left V 4 bases short and J 5 bases short, with 9 bases between. The CDR3 spans 13 residues.

Here the CDR3 reads CASQEVKTGARRKNEKLFF. In nucleotides, the CDR3 is TGTGCCAGCCAAGAAGTAAAAACAGGGGCTCGAAGAAAGAATGAAAAACTGTTTTTT. J is TRBJ1-4 and V is TRBV2, with 7 bases fitting TRBD1. The CDR3 covers 19 residues. The trim removed 8 bases at V and 5 bases at J, leaving 23 bases unmatched. Germline CDR1 reads SNHLY; CDR2 reads FYNNEI. The full variable domain, with the rest looked up from reference TRBV2 and TRBJ1-4, is EPEVTQTPSHQVTQMGQEVILRCVPISNHLYFYWYRQILGQKVEFLVSFYNNEISEKSEIFDDQFSVERPDGSNFTLKIRSTKLEDSAMYFCASQEVKTGARRKNEKLFFGSGTQLSVL.

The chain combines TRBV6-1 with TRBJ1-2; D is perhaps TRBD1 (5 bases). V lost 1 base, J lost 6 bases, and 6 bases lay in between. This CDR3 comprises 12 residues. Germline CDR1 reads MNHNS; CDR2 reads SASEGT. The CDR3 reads CASSEGGNGYTF. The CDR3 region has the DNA TGTGCCAGCAGTGAAGGGGGCAATGGCTACACCTTC.

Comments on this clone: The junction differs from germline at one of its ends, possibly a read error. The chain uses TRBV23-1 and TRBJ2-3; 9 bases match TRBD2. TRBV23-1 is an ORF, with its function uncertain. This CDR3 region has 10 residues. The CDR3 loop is CASRSGRKDF. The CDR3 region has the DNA TGCGCCAGCCGGAGCGGGAGGAAGGATTTT.

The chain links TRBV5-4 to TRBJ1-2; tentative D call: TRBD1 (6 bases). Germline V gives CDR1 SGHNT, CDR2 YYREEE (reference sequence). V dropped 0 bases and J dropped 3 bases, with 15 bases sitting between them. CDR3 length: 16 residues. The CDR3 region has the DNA TGTGCCAGCAGCTTGGCCGGGGGGGCGGTGGACTATGGCTACACCTTC. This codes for CASSLAGGAVDYGYTF.

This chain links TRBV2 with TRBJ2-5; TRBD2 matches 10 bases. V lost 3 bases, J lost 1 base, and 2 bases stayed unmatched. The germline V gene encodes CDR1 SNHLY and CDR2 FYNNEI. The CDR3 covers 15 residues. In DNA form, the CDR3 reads TGTGCCAGCAGTGAGGGACTAGCGCCCCAAGAGACCCAGTACTTC. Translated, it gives CASSEGLAPQETQYF.

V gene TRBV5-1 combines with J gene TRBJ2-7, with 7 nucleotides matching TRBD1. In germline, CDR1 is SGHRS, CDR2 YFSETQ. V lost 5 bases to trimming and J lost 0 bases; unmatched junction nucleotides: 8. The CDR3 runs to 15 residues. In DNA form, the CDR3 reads TGCGCCAGCAGTGGGGGACAGTTGAGCTCCTACGAGCAGTACTTC. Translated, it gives CASSGGQLSSYEQYF.

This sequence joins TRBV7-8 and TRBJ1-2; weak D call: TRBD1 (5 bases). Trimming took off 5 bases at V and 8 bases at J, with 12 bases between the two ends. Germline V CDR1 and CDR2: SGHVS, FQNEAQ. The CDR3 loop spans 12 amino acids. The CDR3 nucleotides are TGTGCCAGCAGCCCAAAGGGGAAGGGCTACACCTTC. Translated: CASSPKGKGYTF. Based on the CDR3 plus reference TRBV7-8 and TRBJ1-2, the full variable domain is GAGVSQSPRYKVAKRGQDVALRCDPISGHVSLFWYQQALGQGPEFLTYFQNEAQLDKSGLPSDRFFAERPEGSVSTLKIQRTQQEDSAVYLCASSPKGKGYTFGSGTRLTVV.

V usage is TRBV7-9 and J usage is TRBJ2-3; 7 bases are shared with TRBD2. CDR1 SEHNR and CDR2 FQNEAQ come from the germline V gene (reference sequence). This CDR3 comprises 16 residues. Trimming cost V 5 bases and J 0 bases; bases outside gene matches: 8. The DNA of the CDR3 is TGTGCCAGCAGCACACCACTAGCGACCAGCACAGATACGCAGTATTTT. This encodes CASSTPLATSTDTQYF.

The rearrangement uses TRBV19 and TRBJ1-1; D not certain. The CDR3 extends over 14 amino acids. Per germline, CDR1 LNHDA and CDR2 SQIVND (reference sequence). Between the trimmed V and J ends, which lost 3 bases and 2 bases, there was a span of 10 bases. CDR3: CASSMSGLNTEAFF. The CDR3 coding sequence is TGTGCCAGTAGTATGAGCGGATTAAACACTGAAGCTTTCTTT.

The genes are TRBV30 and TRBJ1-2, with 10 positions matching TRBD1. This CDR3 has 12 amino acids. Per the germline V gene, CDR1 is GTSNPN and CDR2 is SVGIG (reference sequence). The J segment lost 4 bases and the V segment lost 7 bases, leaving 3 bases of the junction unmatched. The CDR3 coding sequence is TGTGCCTTGGACAGGGGGATCTATGGCTACACCTTC. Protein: CALDRGIYGYTF.

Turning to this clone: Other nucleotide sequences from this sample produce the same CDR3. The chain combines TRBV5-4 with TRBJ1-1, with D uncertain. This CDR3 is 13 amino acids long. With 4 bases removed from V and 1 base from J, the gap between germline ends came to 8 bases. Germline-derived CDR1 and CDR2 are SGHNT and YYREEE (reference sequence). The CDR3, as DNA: TGTGCCAGCAGCCTAGACCGGAACACTGAAGCTTTCTTT. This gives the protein CASSLDRNTEAFF.

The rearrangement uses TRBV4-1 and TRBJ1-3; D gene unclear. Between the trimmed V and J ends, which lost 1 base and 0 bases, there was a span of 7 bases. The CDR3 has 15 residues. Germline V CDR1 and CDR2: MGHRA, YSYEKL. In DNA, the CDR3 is TGCGCCAGCAGCCAAGGGGAGGGCTCTGGAAACACCATATATTTT. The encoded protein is CASSQGEGSGNTIYF.

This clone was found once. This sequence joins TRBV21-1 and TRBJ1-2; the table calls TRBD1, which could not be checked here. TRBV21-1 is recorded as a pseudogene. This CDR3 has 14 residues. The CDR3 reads CASSKATGLDGYTF. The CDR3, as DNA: TGTGCCAGCAGCAAAGCGACAGGGCTCGATGGCTACACCTTC.

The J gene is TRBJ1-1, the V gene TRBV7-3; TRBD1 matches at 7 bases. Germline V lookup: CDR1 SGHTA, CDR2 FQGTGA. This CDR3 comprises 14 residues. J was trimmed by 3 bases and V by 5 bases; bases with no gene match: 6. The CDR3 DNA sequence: TGTGCCAGCAGCCGAGGGGGCGCGGACACTGAAGCTTTCTTT. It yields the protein CASSRGGADTEAFF.

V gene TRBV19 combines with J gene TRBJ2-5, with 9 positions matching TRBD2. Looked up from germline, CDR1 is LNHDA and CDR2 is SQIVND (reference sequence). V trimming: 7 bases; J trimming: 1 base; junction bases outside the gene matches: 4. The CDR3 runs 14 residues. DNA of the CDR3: TGTGCCAGTACGTCTAGCGGGGTCCAAGAGACCCAGTACTTC. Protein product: CASTSSGVQETQYF.

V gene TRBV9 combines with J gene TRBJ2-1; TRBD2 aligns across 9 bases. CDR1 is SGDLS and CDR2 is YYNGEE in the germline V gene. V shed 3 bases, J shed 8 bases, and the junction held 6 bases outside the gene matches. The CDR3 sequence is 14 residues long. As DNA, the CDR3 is TGTGCCAGCAGCGGGCTAGCGGGGATCGATGAGCAGTTCTTC. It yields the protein CASSGLAGIDEQFF. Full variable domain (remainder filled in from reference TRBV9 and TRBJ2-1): DSGVTQTPKHLITATGQRVTLRCSPRSGDLSVYWYQQSLDQGLQFLIQYYNGEERAKGNILERFSAQQFPDLHSELNLSSLELGDSALYFCASSGLAGIDEQFFGPGTRLTVL.

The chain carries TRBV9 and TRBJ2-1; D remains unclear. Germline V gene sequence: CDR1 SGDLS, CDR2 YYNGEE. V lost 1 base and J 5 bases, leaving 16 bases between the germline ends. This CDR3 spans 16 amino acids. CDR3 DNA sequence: TGTGCCAGCAGCGTAAGGTCGAGCACTATCAACAATGAGCAGTTCTTC. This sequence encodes CASSVRSSTINNEQFF. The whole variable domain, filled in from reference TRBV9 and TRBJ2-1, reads DSGVTQTPKHLITATGQRVTLRCSPRSGDLSVYWYQQSLDQGLQFLIQYYNGEERAKGNILERFSAQQFPDLHSELNLSSLELGDSALYFCASSVRSSTINNEQFFGPGTRLTVL.